The 9 T cell receptor beta chains below all came from one sample that was sequenced in a study of T cell responses to AZD1222 COVID-19 vaccine. Clones were read by immunoSEQ multiplex PCR, and TCRdb kept only the in-frame ones, dropping some. The data show about 150,000 clones, with just over 90% seen just once and approximately 1.8% held by the top ten. The material sequenced was peripheral blood, taken on day 0 of AZD1222 vaccination. All receptors derive from an adult in good health.

The rearrangement uses TRBV24-1 and TRBJ1-2, with 9 bases aligning to TRBD1. CDR3 length: 15 residues. CDR1 is KGHDR, CDR2 SFDVKD, per germline. The V and J ends lost 9 bases and 6 bases, in that order; junction bases with no gene match: 13. This chain's CDR3 is CATQPNYRDRDGYTF. CDR3 in DNA: TGTGCCACCCAACCCAATTACCGGGACAGGGATGGCTACACCTTC.

This chain links TRBV19 with TRBJ2-1; 7 bases line up with TRBD2. The CDR3 length is 16 residues. V shed 3 bases, J shed 5 bases, and the junction held 10 bases outside the gene matches. Per the germline V gene, CDR1 is LNHDA and CDR2 is SQIVND (reference sequence). DNA of the CDR3: TGTGCCAGTAGTATGTCGGTGGGAGGGGCCCACAATGAGCAGTTCTTC. This codes for CASSMSVGGAHNEQFF.

The chain recombines TRBV7-9 with TRBJ2-7; 10 nucleotides match TRBD2. This CDR3 has 14 residues. Trimming cost V 4 bases and J 10 bases; bases outside gene matches: 10. CDR1 and CDR2 from the germline V gene are SEHNR and FQNEAQ (reference sequence). The DNA of the CDR3 is TGTGCCAGCAGCTCTCAACCTGGACTAGCGGAACAGTACTTC. This encodes CASSSQPGLAEQYF.

The genes are TRBV7-3 and TRBJ2-1, with TRBD2 identical over 8 bases. The CDR3 is made up of 15 amino acids. Losses at the gene ends were 3 bases for V and 4 bases for J; bases not matched to a gene: 5. CDR1 is SGHTA and CDR2 is FQGTGA in the germline V gene. CDR3 sequence: CASSFLAGLYNEQFF. CDR3 sequence (DNA): TGTGCCAGCAGCTTTTTAGCGGGACTATACAATGAGCAGTTCTTC.

The rearrangement joins TRBV7-8 to TRBJ1-5; the D is unclear. Germline-derived CDR1 and CDR2 are SGHVS and FQNEAQ. Trimming shortened V by 1 base and J by 3 bases, and 7 bases separated the two germline ends. The CDR3 loop spans 14 amino acids. This chain's CDR3 is CASSLGGFNQPQHF. The CDR3 DNA reads TGTGCCAGCAGCTTAGGGGGTTTCAATCAGCCCCAGCATTTT. Supplemented by reference TRBV7-8 and TRBJ1-5, the full variable domain reads GAGVSQSPRYKVAKRGQDVALRCDPISGHVSLFWYQQALGQGPEFLTYFQNEAQLDKSGLPSDRFFAERPEGSVSTLKIQRTQQEDSAVYLCASSLGGFNQPQHFGDGTRLSIL.

The genes are TRBV7-8 and TRBJ2-2; D is unresolved. The CDR3 spans 14 residues. V was clipped by 4 bases and J by 7 bases, with 13 bases between them. CDR1 SGHVS and CDR2 FQNEAQ come from the germline V gene. The CDR3 nucleotides read TGTGCCAGCAGCTCGCACGGACGGATCGGGGAGCTGTTTTTT. Protein sequence: CASSSHGRIGELFF.

V is TRBV4-2 and J is TRBJ1-1; D not certain. There are 16 residues in the CDR3. Trimming shortened V by 1 base and J by 5 bases, and 17 bases separated the two germline ends. The V gene's germline CDR1 is LGHNA and CDR2 YNFKEQ. The CDR3 sequence is CASSQVSAERKTEAFF. The CDR3 DNA follows: TGTGCCAGCAGCCAAGTTTCCGCGGAGAGGAAAACTGAAGCTTTCTTT.

This sequence joins TRBV4-1 and TRBJ2-7; 9 nucleotides line up with TRBD1. This CDR3 contains 15 residues. J gave up 0 bases and V 4 bases, and 4 bases lay outside the gene matches. Germline V gene lookup returns CDR1 MGHRA and CDR2 YSYEKL. CDR3 sequence reads: CASSRTQGASYEQYF. The CDR3 DNA follows: TGCGCCAGCAGCCGCACACAGGGGGCCTCCTACGAGCAGTACTTC.

V is TRBV19 and J is TRBJ1-1, with 8 bases aligning to TRBD1. CDR3 length: 13 residues. The junction had 0 bases not matched to a gene; V was cut back by 2 bases and J by 4 bases. Germline V gene lookup returns CDR1 LNHDA and CDR2 SQIVND (reference sequence). The DNA of the CDR3 is TGTGCCAGTAGTATAACAGGGGGCACTGAAGCTTTCTTT. Residues: CASSITGGTEAFF.